This is a list of T cell receptor beta chains from one sample in a study of response to subunit inactivated influenza vaccine. TCRdb analysed the RT-PCR reads with MiXCR anew, one entry per CDR3 protein. The data show about 540,000 distinct CDR3 sequences, roughly 25% seen once. This sample was shared with a second study, whose subject was T cells expressing NK-cell markers.

Sequenced here: CD4+ T cells sorted from PBMCs, sampled roughly 12 days after vaccination. These receptors were collected from a man aged 45 to 65 who received an inactivated influenza vaccine. Both conserved end residues are part of each CDR3. A D gene is named only where the DNA matches it firmly. Clone size is given for some rows only: seen once, a few or many times, or a class if the clone is expanded.

CASSWGQGGTGELFF,TGTGCCAGCAGCTGGGGACAGGGGGGCACCGGGGAGCTGTTTTTT,TRBD1,TRBJ2-2,TRBV11-1,NA
CASSQDNWGGTEAFF,TGCGCCAGCAGCCAAGATAACTGGGGGGGGACTGAAGCTTTCTTT,NA,TRBJ1-1,TRBV4-3,NA
CASSLEGHSTDTQYF,TGTGCCAGCAGCTTAGAGGGACACAGCACAGATACGCAGTATTTT,NA,TRBJ2-3,TRBV7-9,NA
CSVAGGSVETQYF,TGCAGCGTTGCCGGAGGTTCGGTGGAGACCCAGTACTTC,NA,TRBJ2-5,TRBV29-1,once
CASTLTGGAFNEQYF,TGTGCCAGCACCCTCACAGGGGGCGCGTTTAACGAGCAGTACTTC,TRBD1,TRBJ2-7,TRBV12-3/TRBV12-4,many
CASRLTGTGVNYNEQFF,TGTGCCAGCAGGCTTACCGGGACAGGGGTCAACTACAATGAGCAGTTCTTC,TRBD1,TRBJ2-1,TRBV3-1,NA
CAIKTFDPGQGSHTEAFF,TGTGCCATCAAAACCTTCGATCCGGGACAGGGGTCACACACTGAAGCTTTCTTT,TRBD1,TRBJ1-1,TRBV10-3,NA
CASSKGLAGQADTQYF,TGCGCCAGCAGCAAGGGACTAGCGGGACAGGCAGATACGCAGTATTTT,TRBD2,TRBJ2-3,TRBV5-1,many
CASSYSGGRQETQYF,TGTGCCAGCAGTTACTCTGGGGGGAGGCAAGAGACCCAGTACTTC,NA,TRBJ2-5,TRBV6-5,few
CASSFFSGRQETQYF,TGTGCCAGCAGTTTTTTTTCTGGCAGACAAGAGACCCAGTACTTC,NA,TRBJ2-5,TRBV12-3/TRBV12-4,NA
CASRTGFSYEQYF,TGTGCCAGCAGAACAGGGTTCTCCTACGAGCAGTACTTC,NA,TRBJ2-7,TRBV6-1,NA
CASSPQGGGTGELFF,TGTGCCAGCAGCCCCCAGGGGGGGGGTACAGGGGAGCTGTTTTTT,NA,TRBJ2-2,TRBV7-2,few